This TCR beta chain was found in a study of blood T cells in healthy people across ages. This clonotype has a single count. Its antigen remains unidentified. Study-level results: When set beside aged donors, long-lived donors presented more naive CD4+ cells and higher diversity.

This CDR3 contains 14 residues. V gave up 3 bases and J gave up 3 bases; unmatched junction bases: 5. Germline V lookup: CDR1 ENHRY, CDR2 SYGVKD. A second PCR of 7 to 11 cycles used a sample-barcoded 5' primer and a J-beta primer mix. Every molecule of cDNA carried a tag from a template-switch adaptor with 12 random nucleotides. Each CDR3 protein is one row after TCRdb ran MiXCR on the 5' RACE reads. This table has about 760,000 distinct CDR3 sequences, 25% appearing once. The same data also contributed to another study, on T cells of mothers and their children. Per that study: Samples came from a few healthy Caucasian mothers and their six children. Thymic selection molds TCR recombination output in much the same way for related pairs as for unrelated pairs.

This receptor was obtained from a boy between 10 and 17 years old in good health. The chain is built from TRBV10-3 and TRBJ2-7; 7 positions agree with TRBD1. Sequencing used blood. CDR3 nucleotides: TGTGCCATCAGTGACCGGGGACAGAACTACGAGCAGTACTTC. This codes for CAISDRGQNYEQYF.